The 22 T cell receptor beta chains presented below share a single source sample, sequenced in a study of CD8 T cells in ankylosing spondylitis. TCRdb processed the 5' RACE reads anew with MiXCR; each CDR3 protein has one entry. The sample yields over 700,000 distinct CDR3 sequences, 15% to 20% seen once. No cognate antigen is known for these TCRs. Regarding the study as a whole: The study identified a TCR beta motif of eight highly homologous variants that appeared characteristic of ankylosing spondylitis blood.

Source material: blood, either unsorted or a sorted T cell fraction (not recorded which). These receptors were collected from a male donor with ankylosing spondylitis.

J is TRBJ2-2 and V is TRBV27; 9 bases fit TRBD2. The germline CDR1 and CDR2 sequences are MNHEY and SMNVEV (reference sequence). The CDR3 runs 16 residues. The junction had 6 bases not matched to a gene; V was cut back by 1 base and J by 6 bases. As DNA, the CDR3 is TGTGCCAGCAGTTTATGGCTTAGCGGGAGTCCCGGGGAGCTGTTTTTT. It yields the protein CASSLWLSGSPGELFF.

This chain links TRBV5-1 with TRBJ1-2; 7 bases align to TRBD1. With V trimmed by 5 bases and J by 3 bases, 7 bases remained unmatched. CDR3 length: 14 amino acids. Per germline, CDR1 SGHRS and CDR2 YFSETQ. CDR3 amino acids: CASRYQTGDYGYTF. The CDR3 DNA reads TGCGCCAGCAGATACCAAACAGGGGACTATGGCTACACCTTC.

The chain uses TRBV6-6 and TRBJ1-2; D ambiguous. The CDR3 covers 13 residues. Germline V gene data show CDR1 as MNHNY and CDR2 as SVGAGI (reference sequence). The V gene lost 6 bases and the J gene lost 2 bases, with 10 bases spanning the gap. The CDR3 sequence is CASSNNKNYGYTF. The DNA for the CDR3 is TGTGCCAGCAGCAACAACAAGAACTATGGCTACACCTTC.

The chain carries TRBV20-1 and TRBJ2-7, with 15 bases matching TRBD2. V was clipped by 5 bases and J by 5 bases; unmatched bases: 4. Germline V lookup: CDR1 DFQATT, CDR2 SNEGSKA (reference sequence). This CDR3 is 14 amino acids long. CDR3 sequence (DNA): TGCAGTGCTCCGGGACTAGCGGGGGGTAACGAGCAGTACTTC. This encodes CSAPGLAGGNEQYF.

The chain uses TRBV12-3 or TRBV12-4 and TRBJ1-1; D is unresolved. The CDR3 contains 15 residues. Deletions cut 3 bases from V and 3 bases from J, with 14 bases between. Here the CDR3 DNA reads TGTGCCAGCAGTTTGGACTGGAACTTAGACACTGAAGCTTTCTTT. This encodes CASSLDWNLDTEAFF.

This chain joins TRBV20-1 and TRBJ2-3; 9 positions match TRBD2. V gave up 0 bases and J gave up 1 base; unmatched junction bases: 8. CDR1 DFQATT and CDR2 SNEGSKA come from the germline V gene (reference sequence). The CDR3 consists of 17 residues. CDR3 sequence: CSARDGASGMGTDTQYF. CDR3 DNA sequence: TGCAGTGCTAGAGATGGGGCTAGCGGGATGGGCACAGATACGCAGTATTTT.

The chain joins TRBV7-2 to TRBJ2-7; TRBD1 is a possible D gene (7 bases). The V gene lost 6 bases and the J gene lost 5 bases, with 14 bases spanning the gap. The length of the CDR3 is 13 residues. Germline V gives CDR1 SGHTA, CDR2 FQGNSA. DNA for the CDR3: TGTGCCAGCAGGGGGCAGGGGGGCCACGAGCAGTACTTC. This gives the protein CASRGQGGHEQYF.

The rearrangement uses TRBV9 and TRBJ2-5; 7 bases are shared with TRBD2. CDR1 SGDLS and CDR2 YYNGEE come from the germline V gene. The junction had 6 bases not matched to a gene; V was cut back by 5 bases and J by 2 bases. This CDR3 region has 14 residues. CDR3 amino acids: CASSREGNQETQYF. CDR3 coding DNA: TGTGCCAGCAGTAGGGAGGGTAATCAAGAGACCCAGTACTTC.

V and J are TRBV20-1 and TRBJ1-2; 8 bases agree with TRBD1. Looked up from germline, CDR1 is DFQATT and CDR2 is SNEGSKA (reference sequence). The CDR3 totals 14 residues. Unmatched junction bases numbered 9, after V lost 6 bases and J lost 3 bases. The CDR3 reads CSADSRGHDYGYTF. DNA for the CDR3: TGCAGTGCGGACTCCAGGGGGCATGACTATGGCTACACCTTC.

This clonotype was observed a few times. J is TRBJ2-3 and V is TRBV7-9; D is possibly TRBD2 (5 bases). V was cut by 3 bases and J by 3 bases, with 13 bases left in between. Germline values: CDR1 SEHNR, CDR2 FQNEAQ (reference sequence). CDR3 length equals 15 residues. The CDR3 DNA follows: TGTGCCAGCAGCTTCGAGGGAGAAGGAACAGATACGCAGTATTTT. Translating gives CASSFEGEGTDTQYF.

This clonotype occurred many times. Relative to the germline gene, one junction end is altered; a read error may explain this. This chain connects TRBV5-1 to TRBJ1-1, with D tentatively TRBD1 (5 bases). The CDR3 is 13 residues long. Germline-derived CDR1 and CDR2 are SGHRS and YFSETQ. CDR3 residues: CASSLGTGTEAFF. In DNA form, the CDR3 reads TGTGCCAGCAGCTTAGGGACGGGCACTGAAGCTTTCTTT. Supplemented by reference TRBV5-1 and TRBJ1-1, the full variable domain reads KAGVTQTPRYLIKTRGQQVTLSCSPISGHRSVSWYQQTPGQGLQFLFEYFSETQRNKGNFPGRFSGRQFSNSRSEMNVSTLELGDSALYLCASSLGTGTEAFFGQGTRLTVV.

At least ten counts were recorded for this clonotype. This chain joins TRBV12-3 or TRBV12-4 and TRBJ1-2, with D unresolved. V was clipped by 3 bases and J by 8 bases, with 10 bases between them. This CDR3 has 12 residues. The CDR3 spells CASSLTIGGYTF. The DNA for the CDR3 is TGTGCCAGCAGTTTGACTATCGGCGGCTACACCTTC.

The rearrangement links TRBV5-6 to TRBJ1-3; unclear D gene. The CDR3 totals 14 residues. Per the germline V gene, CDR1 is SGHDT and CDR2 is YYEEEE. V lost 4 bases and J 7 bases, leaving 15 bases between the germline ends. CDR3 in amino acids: CASSPIRQRNTIYF. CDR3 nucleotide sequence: TGTGCCAGCAGCCCGATCCGGCAGCGGAACACCATATATTTT.

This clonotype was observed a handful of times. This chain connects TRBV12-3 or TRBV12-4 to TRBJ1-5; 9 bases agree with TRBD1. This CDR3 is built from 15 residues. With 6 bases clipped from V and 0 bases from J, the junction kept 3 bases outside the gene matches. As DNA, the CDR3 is TGTGCCAGCAGATGGACAGGGGATAGCAATCAGCCCCAGCATTTT. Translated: CASRWTGDSNQPQHF.

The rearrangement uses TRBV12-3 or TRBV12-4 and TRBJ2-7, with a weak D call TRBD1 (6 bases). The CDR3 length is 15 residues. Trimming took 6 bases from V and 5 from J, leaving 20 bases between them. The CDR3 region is CASRPDRLPSDEQYF. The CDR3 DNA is TGTGCCAGCAGGCCCGACAGGCTTCCTTCAGACGAGCAGTACTTC.

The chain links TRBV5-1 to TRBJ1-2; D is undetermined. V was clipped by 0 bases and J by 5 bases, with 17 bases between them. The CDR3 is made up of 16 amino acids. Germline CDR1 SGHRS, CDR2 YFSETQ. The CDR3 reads CASSLGHMIPEYGYTF. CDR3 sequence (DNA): TGCGCCAGCAGCTTGGGTCACATGATCCCAGAATATGGCTACACCTTC.

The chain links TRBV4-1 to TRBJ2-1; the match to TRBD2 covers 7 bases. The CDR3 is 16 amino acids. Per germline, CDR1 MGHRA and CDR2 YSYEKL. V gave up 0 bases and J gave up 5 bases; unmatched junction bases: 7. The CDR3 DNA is TGCGCCAGCAGCCAAGAGAGGGCGGGAGTGAACAATGAGCAGTTCTTC. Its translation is CASSQERAGVNNEQFF.

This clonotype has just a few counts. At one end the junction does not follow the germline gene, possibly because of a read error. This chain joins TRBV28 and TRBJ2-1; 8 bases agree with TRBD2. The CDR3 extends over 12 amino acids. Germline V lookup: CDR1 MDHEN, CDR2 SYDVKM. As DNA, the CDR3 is TGTGCCAGCAGTTTTCGGACTAGCCGCCACGTCTTC. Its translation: CASSFRTSRHVF.

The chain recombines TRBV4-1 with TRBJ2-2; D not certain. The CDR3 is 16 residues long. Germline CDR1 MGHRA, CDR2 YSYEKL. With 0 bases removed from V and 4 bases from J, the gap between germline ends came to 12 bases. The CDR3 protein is CASSQEWLAITGELFF. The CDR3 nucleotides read TGCGCCAGCAGCCAAGAGTGGTTAGCTATCACCGGGGAGCTGTTTTTT.

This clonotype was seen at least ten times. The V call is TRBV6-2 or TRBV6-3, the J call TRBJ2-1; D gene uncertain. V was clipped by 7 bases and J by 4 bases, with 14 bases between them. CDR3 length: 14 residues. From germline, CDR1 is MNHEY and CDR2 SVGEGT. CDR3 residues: CASKALLWYNEQFF. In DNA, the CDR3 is TGTGCCAGCAAAGCCCTCCTCTGGTACAATGAGCAGTTCTTC.

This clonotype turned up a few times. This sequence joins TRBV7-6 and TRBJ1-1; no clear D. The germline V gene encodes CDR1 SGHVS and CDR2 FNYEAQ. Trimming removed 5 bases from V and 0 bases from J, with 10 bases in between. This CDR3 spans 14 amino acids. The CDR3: CASSTVEMNTEAFF. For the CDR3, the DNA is TGTGCCAGCAGCACAGTCGAAATGAACACTGAAGCTTTCTTT.

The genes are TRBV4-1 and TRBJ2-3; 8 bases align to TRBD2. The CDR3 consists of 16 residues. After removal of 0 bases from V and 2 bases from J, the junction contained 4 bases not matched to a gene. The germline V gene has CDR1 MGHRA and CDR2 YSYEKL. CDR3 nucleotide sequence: TGCGCCAGCAGCCAAGATCAAGCGGGGGACACAGATACGCAGTATTTT. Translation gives CASSQDQAGDTDTQYF.